This TCR beta chain stems from a study of T cells in Graves' hyperthyroidism and ophthalmopathy. General study results and limits: Most thyroid clonotypes expanded above 0.001 were also detected in blood.

This CDR3 has 14 residues. V dropped 5 bases and J dropped 6; count of bases not matched to a gene: 3. Germline values: CDR1 MNHNS, CDR2 SASEGT. This clonotype was picked up many times. Its antigen is currently unknown. Researchers amplified the TCR beta CDR3 regions from RNA transcripts. First-round RT-PCR with HTBI primers amplified the TCR CDR3 region. TCRdb reprocessed the multiplex PCR reads with MiXCR, giving one entry per CDR3 protein. The repertoire consists of hundreds of thousands of distinct CDR3 sequences, with roughly 15% occurring once and the leading ten covering 12%. Diagnoses were made from clinical symptoms, serum measures (thyroxine and TRAb), thyroid ultrasound and orbital computed tomography. Source material for PBMCs was over 7.5 ml fresh peripheral blood.

This clonotype was obtained from a woman aged 45-65 years with Graves' ophthalmopathy. The chain carries TRBV6-1 and TRBJ2-3, with 12 nucleotides matching TRBD2. Sample: blood. For the CDR3, the DNA is TGTGCCAGCAGTTCGACTAGCGGGAGTGATACGCAGTATTTT. Translation: CASSSTSGSDTQYF.